This T cell receptor (beta chain) was sequenced in a study of prognosis after radiotherapy for stage I lung cancer. About the study: Newly diagnosed primary stage I lung tumors were present in 12 to 15 patients, and oligometastatic NSCLC after surgical resection of the primary tumor was present in a handful of patients. Distant metastases arose in a handful of patients, median 7 months post-radiotherapy; around 15 had no significant progression.

The trim removed 0 bases at V and 2 bases at J, leaving 5 bases unmatched. The CDR3 runs to 16 residues. Per the germline V gene, CDR1 is MRHNA and CDR2 is SNTAGT. In regard to this clonotype: Its specificity is unknown.

Multiplex PCR in two rounds served to amplify TCR beta CDR3 from genomic DNA. Primers targeting each individual TRBV and TRBJ gene were applied in first-round PCR. TCRdb re-derived calls from the multiplex PCR reads in MiXCR, one entry per CDR3 protein. The repertoire holds around 31,000 distinct CDR3 sequences, with around 48% as singletons. Study-wide results and limits: Some TCR clones were expanded. Whether these clones were tumor-specific was not determined.

The starting material was PBMCs, obtained before or after stereotactic body radiation therapy (not recorded which). The TCR sequence derives from a donor older than 45 with non-small cell lung cancer. The chain combines TRBV6-4 with TRBJ2-3, with 7 bases aligning to TRBD2. The CDR3, as DNA: TGTGCCAGCAGTGACTCCTGCGGGGGAATCACAGATACGCAGTATTTT. Protein product: CASSDSCGGITDTQYF.